This T cell receptor (beta chain) was profiled in a study of T cells after yellow fever vaccination. Study-level results: Post-booster repertoires again held most primary-vaccination clones (approximately 96% CD4, over 80% CD8).

Template switching with 5'RACE generated the TCR cDNA and added a universal primer site and UMIs. MiXCR, run by TCRdb on the 5' RACE reads, gives a single entry per CDR3 protein. This table holds 300,000 to 350,000 distinct CDR3 sequences, 4% to 5.5% found once. On this clonotype itself: The target antigen is unknown.

The CDR3 length is 15 residues. V was pared by 2 bases and J by 3 bases, with 13 bases between. The V call is TRBV12-3 or TRBV12-4, the J call TRBJ1-2; maybe TRBD1 (6 bases). This sequence was found in a man younger than 35 who received the YFV17D yellow fever vaccine. Sequencing used PBMCs, obtained 15 days after the yellow fever booster vaccination. This chain's CDR3 is CASSLRQAIDYGYTF. The CDR3 nucleotides read TGTGCCAGCAGTTTACGACAGGCGATCGACTATGGCTACACCTTC.